This T cell receptor (beta chain) was observed in a study of control samples from healthy donors and cancer patients. The CDR3 has 11 residues. Germline loops: CDR1 ENHRY, CDR2 SYGVKD. Trimming pared 9 bases from V and 4 bases from J, leaving 8 bases between. Sequenced by immunoSEQ multiplex PCR; TCRdb stores in-frame clones only, minus some. In the table there are around 100,000 clones, around 90% of which are singletons. This receptor was obtained from a human donor in good health. The donor label of this sample is uncertain. The sequenced material came from blood. The chain joins TRBV10-3 to TRBJ2-3; D gene ambiguous. The CDR3 loop reads CAMGSPDTQYF. For the CDR3, the DNA is TGTGCCATGGGATCTCCAGATACGCAGTATTTT.